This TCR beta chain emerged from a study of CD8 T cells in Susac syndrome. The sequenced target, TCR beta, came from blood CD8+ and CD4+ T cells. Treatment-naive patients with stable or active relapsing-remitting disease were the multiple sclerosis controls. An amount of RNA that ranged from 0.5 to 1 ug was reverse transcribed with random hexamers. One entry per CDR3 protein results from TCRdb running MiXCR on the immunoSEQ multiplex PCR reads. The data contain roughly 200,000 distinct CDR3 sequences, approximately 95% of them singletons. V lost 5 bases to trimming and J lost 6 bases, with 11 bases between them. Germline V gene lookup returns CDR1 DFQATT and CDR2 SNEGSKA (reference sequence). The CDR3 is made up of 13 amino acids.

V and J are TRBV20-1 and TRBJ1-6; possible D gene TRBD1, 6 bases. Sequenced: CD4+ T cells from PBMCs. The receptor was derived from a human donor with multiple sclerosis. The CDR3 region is CSAGQHSNSPLHF. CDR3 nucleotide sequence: TGCAGTGCTGGACAGCACTCTAATTCACCCCTCCACTTT.